Following are 30 T cell receptor beta chains from one sample sequenced in a study of blood T cell repertoires in COVID-19 (dated by TCRdb to the early 2020s). Receptor libraries were prepared by the immunoSEQ multiplex PCR assay. TCRdb took this table from immuneACCESS and kept in-frame rearrangements with V and J called. Such tables lack part of the clones; where checked against another copy, unresolved V genes explain under half of the gap, and the rest is unexplained. Here the sample has around 280,000 clones; approximately 86% occur a single time. The ten largest clonotypes hold less than 2.5% of the sample. The sequencing sample was made of peripheral blood. These receptor sequences come from a woman under 40 who had recovered from COVID-19.

This clone was observed once. This chain connects TRBV5-1 to TRBJ2-7, with 8 bases lining up with TRBD2. CDR1 and CDR2 (germline): SGHRS, YFSETQ. The CDR3 is 14 amino acids. With 5 bases clipped from V and 4 bases from J, the junction kept 8 bases outside the gene matches. The CDR3 DNA reads as TGCGCCAGCAGGTTTGCGGGGGGAGGATACGAGCAGTACTTC. This gives the protein CASRFAGGGYEQYF.

V usage is TRBV5-8 and J usage is TRBJ1-5; D is undetermined. The CDR3 length is 14 residues. V was clipped by 4 bases and J by 5 bases, with 13 bases between them. Germline CDR1 reads SGHTS; CDR2 reads YDEGEE. The CDR3 region is CASSPRYGDQPQHF. The CDR3 DNA sequence: TGTGCCAGCAGCCCCAGATATGGTGATCAGCCCCAGCATTTT.

This clone was seen a single time. The chain links TRBV28 to TRBJ2-1, with 11 bases identical to TRBD2. The CDR3 loop spans 20 amino acids. With 3 bases clipped from V and 5 bases from J, the junction kept 18 bases outside the gene matches. The germline V gene encodes CDR1 MDHEN and CDR2 SYDVKM. The CDR3 sequence: CASSLELPGDSGRADNEQFF. The CDR3 DNA reads as TGTGCCAGCAGTTTGGAACTCCCCGGGGATAGCGGGAGGGCCGACAATGAGCAGTTCTTC.

The chain joins TRBV6-5 to TRBJ2-7; D gene unclear. The CDR3 runs 13 residues. CDR1 and CDR2 (germline): MNHEY, SVGAGI. The V end lost 0 bases, the J end lost 7 bases, and 10 bases lay between the germline ends. In DNA form, the CDR3 reads TGTGCCAGCAGTTACTCGTCAGGCCTGGAGCAGTACTTC. Translation gives CASSYSSGLEQYF.

This clone was detected a few times. This chain uses TRBV13 with TRBJ2-7; D may be TRBD1 (6 bases). CDR1 is PRHDT, CDR2 FYEKMQ, per germline (reference sequence). The length of the CDR3 is 13 residues. V was pared by 6 bases and J by 2 bases, with 11 bases between. The CDR3 sequence is CASRNRETYEQYF. For the CDR3, the DNA is TGTGCCAGCAGGAACAGGGAGACCTACGAGCAGTACTTC. Supplemented by reference TRBV13 and TRBJ2-7, the full variable domain reads AAGVIQSPRHLIKEKRETATLKCYPIPRHDTVYWYQQGPGQDPQFLISFYEKMQSDKGSIPDRFSAQQFSDYHSELNMSSLELGDSALYFCASRNRETYEQYFGPGTRLTVT.

Judged by abundance, this clone is medium-sized. The chain couples TRBV6-4 to TRBJ1-1, with a weak D call TRBD1 (6 bases). V lost 3 bases to trimming and J lost 1 base, with 6 bases between them. This CDR3 comprises 13 residues. CDR1 is MRHNA, CDR2 SNTAGT, per germline. CDR3 residues: CASSETGNTEAFF. The CDR3 DNA reads as TGTGCCAGCAGTGAGACAGGGAACACTGAAGCTTTCTTT.

This chain connects TRBV5-1 to TRBJ2-7; 7 positions agree with TRBD1. Trimming took 3 bases from V and 5 from J; bases not matched to a gene: 11. The CDR3 contains 15 residues. In germline, CDR1 is SGHRS, CDR2 YFSETQ. The CDR3: CASSWGTGEYDEQYF. The CDR3, as DNA: TGCGCCAGCAGCTGGGGTACAGGGGAATACGACGAGCAGTACTTC.

The chain has TRBV10-1 and TRBJ2-3; 7 bases map to TRBD1. CDR1 is WNHNN and CDR2 is SYGVQD in the germline V gene (reference sequence). Trimming at V came to 4 bases and at J to 4 bases, leaving 5 bases not matched to a gene. The CDR3 runs to 14 residues. The CDR3 sequence is CASSGKTGPDTQYF. The CDR3 coding sequence is TGCGCCAGCAGTGGGAAGACAGGGCCAGATACGCAGTATTTT.

This clone occurred once. The rearrangement uses TRBV11-3 and TRBJ1-2, with a weak D call TRBD1 (6 bases). The V end lost 2 bases, the J end lost 8 bases, and 15 bases lay between the germline ends. There are 14 residues in the CDR3. CDR1 and CDR2 (germline): SGHNT, YENEEA. The CDR3 DNA reads TGTGCCAGCAGCTTAAGACAGGCCCGGCGGGGCTACACCTTC. Its protein is CASSLRQARRGYTF.

The chain couples TRBV30 to TRBJ2-3; D gene unclear. Deletions cut 4 bases from V and 0 bases from J, with 11 bases between. CDR1 and CDR2 (germline): GTSNPN, SVGIG (reference sequence). CDR3 length: 14 residues. CDR3 protein: CAWNLQASTDTQYF. CDR3 bases: TGTGCCTGGAACCTCCAGGCTAGCACAGATACGCAGTATTTT.

This chain joins TRBV28 and TRBJ2-5, with TRBD2 matching over 12 bases. This CDR3 comprises 14 residues. Germline CDR1 and CDR2: MDHEN and SYDVKM. In DNA form, the CDR3 reads TGTCTACGACTAGCGGGAGAGGGTGATAAGACCCAGTACTTC. Its protein is CLRLAGEGDKTQYF.

This rearrangement joins TRBV9 to TRBJ2-1; no firm D call. The CDR3 runs 13 residues. CDR1 and CDR2 (germline): SGDLS, YYNGEE. V shed 2 bases and J shed 4 bases, with 7 bases lying between them. CDR3 bases: TGTGCCAGCAGCGTTCGAGGTTACAATGAGCAGTTCTTC. Its translation is CASSVRGYNEQFF. The full variable domain, its missing parts supplied by reference TRBV9 and TRBJ2-1, is DSGVTQTPKHLITATGQRVTLRCSPRSGDLSVYWYQQSLDQGLQFLIQYYNGEERAKGNILERFSAQQFPDLHSELNLSSLELGDSALYFCASSVRGYNEQFFGPGTRLTVL.

The chain has TRBV6-5 and TRBJ2-1, with D possibly being TRBD2 (7 bases). Trimming shortened V by 8 bases and J by 4 bases, and 18 bases separated the two germline ends. The germline gives CDR1 MNHEY, CDR2 SVGAGI. CDR3 length equals 15 residues. The CDR3 is CASSLRGRAYNEQFF. The CDR3 region has the DNA TGTGCCAGCTCACTGAGGGGGAGGGCTTACAATGAGCAGTTCTTC.

This chain connects TRBV11-3 to TRBJ2-1, with 9 bases aligning to TRBD2. The ends lost 5 bases at V and 13 bases at J; junction bases unmatched: 6. The CDR3 extends over 12 amino acids. Germline V gene lookup returns CDR1 SGHNT and CDR2 YENEEA. DNA of the CDR3: TGTGCCAGCAGCGTTAGCGGGAGTGATCAGTTCTTC. Translating it yields CASSVSGSDQFF.

V usage is TRBV29-1 and J usage is TRBJ2-3; 9 bases align to TRBD2. The CDR3 extends over 18 amino acids. Germline trimming cut 1 base from V and 1 base from J; bases unmatched to any gene: 12. Per the germline V gene, CDR1 is SQVTM and CDR2 is ANQGSEA. The CDR3 DNA reads TGCAGCGTTGAAGGTTCCCTAGCGGGGAAGAGGGGCACAGATACGCAGTATTTT. Translated, it gives CSVEGSLAGKRGTDTQYF.

This chain links TRBV5-1 with TRBJ2-5; 9 bases line up with TRBD1. J gave up 3 bases and V 3 bases, and 9 bases lay outside the gene matches. Germline values: CDR1 SGHRS, CDR2 YFSETQ. This CDR3 has 16 amino acids. CDR3 bases: TGCGCCAGCAGCTCAGGACCGGGACAGGGTAAAGAGACCCAGTACTTC. It codes for CASSSGPGQGKETQYF.

This clone has a single count. CDR3 region: CASSLDTGQGYSPLHF. CDR3 bases: TGTGCCAGCAGCTTGGACACGGGACAGGGTTATTCACCCCTCCACTTT. The chain links TRBV5-4 to TRBJ1-6, with 9 positions matching TRBD1. In germline, CDR1 is SGHNT, CDR2 YYREEE (reference sequence). The J segment lost 8 bases and the V segment lost 0 bases, leaving 6 bases of the junction unmatched. This CDR3 is 16 amino acids long.

This chain joins TRBV7-9 and TRBJ2-7, with a tentative D call TRBD1 (5 bases). This CDR3 spans 13 amino acids. Germline values: CDR1 SEHNR, CDR2 FQNEAQ (reference sequence). V was cut by 4 bases and J by 4 bases, with 11 bases left in between. CDR3 in amino acids: CASSSKDSYEQYF. The CDR3 DNA sequence: TGTGCCAGCAGCTCAAAAGACAGTTACGAGCAGTACTTC.

V gene TRBV19 combines with J gene TRBJ2-5, with TRBD2 matching over 9 bases. This CDR3 has 13 residues. J lost 3 bases, V lost 6 bases, and 2 bases had no gene match. In germline, CDR1 is LNHDA, CDR2 SQIVND (reference sequence). For the CDR3, the DNA is TGTGCCAGTAGGGGACTAGCAGAAGAGACCCAGTACTTC. As protein: CASRGLAEETQYF.

The chain couples TRBV19 to TRBJ1-2, with 8 positions matching TRBD1. With 0 bases clipped from V and 8 bases from J, the junction kept 8 bases outside the gene matches. There are 15 residues in the CDR3. CDR1 is LNHDA, CDR2 SQIVND, per germline (reference sequence). This CDR3 reads CASSIDMDRAGGYTF. CDR3 DNA sequence: TGTGCCAGTAGTATAGATATGGACAGGGCCGGGGGCTACACCTTC.

The chain is built from TRBV5-1 and TRBJ1-4; D is possibly TRBD1 (5 bases). The V end was cut by 4 bases, the J end by 7 bases, with 11 bases between. CDR1 and CDR2 (germline): SGHRS, YFSETQ. The CDR3 loop spans 13 amino acids. The CDR3: CASSPDGGEKLFF. The CDR3 coding sequence is TGCGCCAGCAGCCCGGACGGGGGTGAAAAACTGTTTTTT.

The gene calls are TRBV25-1 and TRBJ2-7, with TRBD1 matching 11 bases. The CDR3 sequence is 14 residues long. Germline V gives CDR1 MGHDK, CDR2 SYGVNS. The trim removed 2 bases at V and 4 bases at J, leaving 1 base unmatched. The CDR3 reads CASSERDRGYEQYF. DNA of the CDR3: TGTGCCAGCAGTGAAAGGGACAGGGGGTACGAGCAGTACTTC.

A single count supports this clone. The rearrangement links TRBV4-1 to TRBJ2-7; D remains unclear. This CDR3 is built from 14 residues. Germline-derived CDR1 and CDR2 are MGHRA and YSYEKL. The germline V and J ends were trimmed by 0 bases and 9 bases, with 15 bases remaining between them. The CDR3 DNA sequence: TGCGCCAGCAGCCAAGATAAAGCCCCTTCCGGGCAGTACTTC. This codes for CASSQDKAPSGQYF.

The chain couples TRBV27 to TRBJ1-2, with TRBD1 as a possible D gene (6 bases). Germline lookup yields CDR1 MNHEY and CDR2 SMNVEV (reference sequence). V dropped 3 bases and J dropped 8 bases, with 16 bases sitting between them. This CDR3 has 14 amino acids. The DNA of the CDR3 is TGTGCCAGCAGTTTGCTACCCAGGGGATACGGCTACACCTTC. Residues: CASSLLPRGYGYTF.

Regarding this clone: A read error may account for a junction end that differs from germline. J is TRBJ2-5 and V is TRBV7-2, with 9 bases that match TRBD1. Germline V lookup: CDR1 SGHTA, CDR2 FQGNSA. This CDR3 contains 15 residues. The CDR3 bases are TGTGCCAGCACCTTAAACAGGGGGCCAGGAGAGACCCAGTACTTC. It codes for CASTLNRGPGETQYF. Combining the CDR3 with reference TRBV7-2 and TRBJ2-5 gives the whole variable domain GAGVSQSPSNKVTEKGKDVELRCDPISGHTALYWYRQSLGQGLEFLIYFQGNSAPDKSGLPSDRFSAERTGGSVSTLTIQRTQQEDSAVYLCASTLNRGPGETQYFGPGTRLLVL.

The chain carries TRBV13 and TRBJ2-5, with D perhaps TRBD2 (5 bases). The CDR3 loop spans 16 amino acids. Germline CDR1 and CDR2: PRHDT and FYEKMQ (reference sequence). V lost 4 bases, J lost 1 base, and 16 bases lay in between. CDR3 in DNA: TGTGCCAGCAGCTCCCTCGGACTGGGGTCCCAAGAGACCCAGTACTTC. This encodes CASSSLGLGSQETQYF.

The V and J genes are TRBV2 and TRBJ1-3, with TRBD1 matching 7 bases. V shed 8 bases, J shed 0 bases, and the junction held 10 bases outside the gene matches. The CDR3 runs 16 residues. The germline gives CDR1 SNHLY, CDR2 FYNNEI. The CDR3 nucleotides read TGTGCCAGCTCCACAGGGGCGGTAAACTCTGGAAACACCATATATTTT. Translation: CASSTGAVNSGNTIYF. Looking up the rest from reference TRBV2 and TRBJ1-3 gives the full variable domain: EPEVTQTPSHQVTQMGQEVILRCVPISNHLYFYWYRQILGQKVEFLVSFYNNEISEKSEIFDDQFSVERPDGSNFTLKIRSTKLEDSAMYFCASSTGAVNSGNTIYFGEGSWLTVV.

This chain links TRBV6-2 or TRBV6-3 with TRBJ2-2, with 9 bases lining up with TRBD2. V lost 3 bases to trimming and J lost 2 bases; unmatched junction nucleotides: 7. Looked up from germline, CDR1 is MNHEY and CDR2 is SVGEGT. The CDR3 sequence is 17 residues long. CDR3 sequence reads: CASSYIGLAINTGELFF. CDR3 bases: TGTGCCAGCAGTTATATTGGACTAGCGATTAACACCGGGGAGCTGTTTTTT.

V and J are TRBV9 and TRBJ2-1; 11 positions agree with TRBD2. The CDR3 runs 18 residues. Germline CDR1 is SGDLS and CDR2 is YYNGEE. J gave up 4 bases and V 0 bases, and 9 bases lay outside the gene matches. The CDR3 DNA follows: TGTGCCAGCAGCGTAGATGGTAGCGGGGGGGCTTCGTACAATGAGCAGTTCTTC. Translating gives CASSVDGSGGASYNEQFF.

V and J are TRBV5-1 and TRBJ2-7, with 7 bases matching TRBD1. Germline CDR1 is SGHRS and CDR2 is YFSETQ. The V gene end was trimmed by 1 base and the J gene end by 0 bases; junction bases not matched to a gene: 7. The CDR3 is 16 amino acids. CDR3 loop: CASSLSSRDSSYEQYF. The CDR3 DNA is TGCGCCAGCAGCTTGTCTTCCCGGGACAGCTCCTACGAGCAGTACTTC.